Given below is one TCR beta chain in context. The antigen is not known. The sample is drawn from a study of T cell responses to AZD1222 COVID-19 vaccine. CDR3 length: 14 residues. Between the trimmed V and J ends, which lost 3 bases and 7 bases, there was a span of 16 bases. The germline CDR1 and CDR2 sequences are LNHDA and SQIVND (reference sequence). Data came from immunoSEQ multiplex PCR; TCRdb stores just in-frame clones and leaves some out. Of some 200,000 clones in the sample, roughly 91% were seen once. Study-level results: Only after the peak T cell response were repertoires sampled. Among AZD1222 vaccinees, only 5 to 7 were seropositive at baseline. Clonal diversity was possibly underestimated; the donors were predominantly white British and more often female. Vaccine-associated CD4 TCRs spanned spike, dominant at 160-218 and 743-854.

This rearrangement joins TRBV19 to TRBJ2-7; a possible D gene is TRBD2 (5 bases). Sequencing used peripheral blood, obtained 28 days after the second AZD1222 dose. The receptor was derived from an adult who received the AZD1222 COVID-19 vaccine. CDR3 in DNA: TGTGCCAGTAGTATCCGGGTCGGGTCGGGGGAGCAGTACTTC. It yields the protein CASSIRVGSGEQYF.